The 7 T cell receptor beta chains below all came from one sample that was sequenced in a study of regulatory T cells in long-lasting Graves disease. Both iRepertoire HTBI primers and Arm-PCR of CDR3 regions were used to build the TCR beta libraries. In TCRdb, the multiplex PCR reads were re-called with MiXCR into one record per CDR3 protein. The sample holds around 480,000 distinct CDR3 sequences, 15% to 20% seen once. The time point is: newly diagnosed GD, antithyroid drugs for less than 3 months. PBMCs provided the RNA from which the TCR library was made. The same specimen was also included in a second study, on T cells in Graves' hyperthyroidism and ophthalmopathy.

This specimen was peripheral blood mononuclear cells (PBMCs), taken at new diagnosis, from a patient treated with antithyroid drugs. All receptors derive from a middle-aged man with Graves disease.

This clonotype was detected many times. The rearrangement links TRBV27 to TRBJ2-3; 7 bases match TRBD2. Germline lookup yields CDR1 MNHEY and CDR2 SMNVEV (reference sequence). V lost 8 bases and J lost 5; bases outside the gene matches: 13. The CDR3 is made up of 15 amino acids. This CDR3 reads CASRSPAGALDTQYF. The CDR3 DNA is TGTGCCAGCCGTAGTCCGGCGGGAGCTTTAGATACGCAGTATTTT.

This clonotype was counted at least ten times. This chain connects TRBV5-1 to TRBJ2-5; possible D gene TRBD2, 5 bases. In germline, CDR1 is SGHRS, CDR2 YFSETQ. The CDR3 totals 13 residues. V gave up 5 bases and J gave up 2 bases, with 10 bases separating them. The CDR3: CASSDSAQETQYF. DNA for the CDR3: TGCGCCAGCAGTGATAGCGCGCAAGAGACCCAGTACTTC.

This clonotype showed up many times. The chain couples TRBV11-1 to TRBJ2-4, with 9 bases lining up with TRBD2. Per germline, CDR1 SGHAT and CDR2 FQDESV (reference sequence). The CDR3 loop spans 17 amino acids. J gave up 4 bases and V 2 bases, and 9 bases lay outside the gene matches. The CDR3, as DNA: TGTGCCAGCAGCTTAACCGGCGGGAGGGAAAATAAAAACATTCAGTACTTC. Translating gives CASSLTGGRENKNIQYF.

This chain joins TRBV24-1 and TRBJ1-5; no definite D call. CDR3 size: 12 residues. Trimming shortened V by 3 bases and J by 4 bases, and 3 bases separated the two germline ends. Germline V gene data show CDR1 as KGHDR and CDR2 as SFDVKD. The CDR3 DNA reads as TGTGCCACCAGTGATGGGAATCAGCCCCAGCATTTT. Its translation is CATSDGNQPQHF.

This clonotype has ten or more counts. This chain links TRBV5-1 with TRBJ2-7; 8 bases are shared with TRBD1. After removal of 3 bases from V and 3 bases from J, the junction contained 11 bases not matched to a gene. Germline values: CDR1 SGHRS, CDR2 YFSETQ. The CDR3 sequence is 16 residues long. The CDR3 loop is CASSWNVRTGIYEQYF. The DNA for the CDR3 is TGCGCCAGCAGCTGGAACGTACGGACAGGGATCTACGAGCAGTACTTC.

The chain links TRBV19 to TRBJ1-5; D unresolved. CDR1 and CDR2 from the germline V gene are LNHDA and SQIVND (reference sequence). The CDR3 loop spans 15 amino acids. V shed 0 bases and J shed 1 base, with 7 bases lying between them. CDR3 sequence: CASSIEGRSNQPQHF. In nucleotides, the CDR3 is TGTGCCAGTAGTATAGAGGGCAGAAGCAATCAGCCCCAGCATTTT.

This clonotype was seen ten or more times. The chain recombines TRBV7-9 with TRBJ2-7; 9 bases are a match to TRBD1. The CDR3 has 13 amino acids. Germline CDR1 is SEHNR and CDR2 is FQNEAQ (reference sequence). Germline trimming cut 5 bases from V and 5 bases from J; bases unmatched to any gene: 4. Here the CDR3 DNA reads TGTGCCAGCAGCGACGGACAGGGGAACGAGCAGTACTTC. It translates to CASSDGQGNEQYF.